This is a list of T cell receptor beta chains from one sample in a study of human T cells and chemical hapten exposure. One entry per CDR3 protein, called by TCRdb with MiXCR from the RACE reads. The sample shows 80,000 to 100,000 distinct CDR3 sequences, over 8% of them seen only once. The material sequenced was whole blood. The receptors were sampled from a female donor in good health. Some clones in this sample may be carry-over from other donors' samples. Each CDR3 is given with its conserved first and last residue. Fields, in order: J gene, clone size, D gene, V gene, CDR3 protein, CDR3 DNA. The D gene is left open where the match is weak. A row's size may be missing; if present it is once, few, many or a size class.

J gene: TRBJ2-6; clone size: many; D gene: NA; V gene: TRBV27; CDR3 protein: CASSFSPGANVLTF; CDR3 DNA: TGTGCCAGCAGTTTCAGCCCTGGGGCCAACGTCCTGACTTTC
J gene: TRBJ1-5; clone size: NA; D gene: NA; V gene: TRBV6-2/TRBV6-3; CDR3 protein: CASSYRPTDQPQHF; CDR3 DNA: TGTGCCAGCAGTTACCGACCTACGGACCAGCCCCAGCATTTT
J gene: TRBJ2-3; clone size: few; D gene: NA; V gene: TRBV5-1; CDR3 protein: CASSSYRSTDTQYF; CDR3 DNA: TGCGCCAGCAGCTCCTATAGGTCGACAGATACGCAGTATTTT
J gene: TRBJ2-5; clone size: NA; D gene: TRBD2; V gene: TRBV27; CDR3 protein: CASSLSASGFQETQYF; CDR3 DNA: TGTGCCAGCAGTTTATCAGCTAGCGGGTTCCAAGAGACCCAGTACTTC
J gene: TRBJ2-3; clone size: few; D gene: TRBD1; V gene: TRBV9; CDR3 protein: CASSVGQGTDTQYF; CDR3 DNA: TGTGCCAGCAGCGTAGGACAGGGGACAGATACGCAGTATTTT
J gene: TRBJ2-5; clone size: NA; D gene: TRBD1; V gene: TRBV5-6; CDR3 protein: CASSLFQGAETQYF; CDR3 DNA: TGTGCCAGCAGCTTATTCCAGGGGGCAGAGACCCAGTACTTC
J gene: TRBJ2-6; clone size: few; D gene: TRBD1; V gene: TRBV2; CDR3 protein: CASRPSGGAGANVLTF; CDR3 DNA: TGTGCCAGCAGACCCTCAGGGGGCGCGGGGGCCAACGTCCTGACTTTC
J gene: TRBJ2-1; clone size: few; D gene: NA; V gene: TRBV29-1; CDR3 protein: CSVVTQQSSYNEQFF; CDR3 DNA: TGCAGCGTTGTAACGCAGCAGAGCTCCTACAATGAGCAGTTCTTC
J gene: TRBJ1-1; clone size: NA; D gene: NA; V gene: TRBV19; CDR3 protein: CASSIIEDTEAFF; CDR3 DNA: TGTGCCAGTAGTATAATTGAGGACACTGAAGCTTTCTTT
J gene: TRBJ2-7; clone size: few; D gene: NA; V gene: TRBV5-1; CDR3 protein: CASSFLAPLYEQYF; CDR3 DNA: TGCGCCAGCAGCTTTCTCGCCCCCCTCTACGAGCAGTACTTC
J gene: TRBJ2-1; clone size: NA; D gene: TRBD2; V gene: TRBV25-1; CDR3 protein: CASSVAGGGYNEQFF; CDR3 DNA: TGTGCCAGCAGTGTAGCGGGAGGGGGGTACAATGAGCAGTTCTTC
J gene: TRBJ2-2; clone size: few; D gene: NA; V gene: TRBV7-9; CDR3 protein: CASSDLQRTNTGELFF; CDR3 DNA: TGTGCCAGCAGCGACCTGCAGCGGACAAACACCGGGGAGCTGTTTTTT
J gene: TRBJ2-2; clone size: few; D gene: TRBD2; V gene: TRBV7-2; CDR3 protein: CASSLLAGGRPGELFF; CDR3 DNA: TGTGCCAGCAGCTTATTAGCGGGAGGACGTCCCGGGGAGCTGTTTTTT
J gene: TRBJ1-1; clone size: NA; D gene: TRBD1; V gene: TRBV9; CDR3 protein: CASSLITGVPEAFF; CDR3 DNA: TGTGCCAGCAGCCTAATAACAGGGGTGCCTGAAGCTTTCTTT
J gene: TRBJ2-3; clone size: NA; D gene: TRBD1; V gene: TRBV29-1; CDR3 protein: CSGRDRGLADTQYF; CDR3 DNA: TGCAGCGGACGGGACAGGGGGTTGGCAGATACGCAGTATTTT
J gene: TRBJ2-5; clone size: few; D gene: NA; V gene: TRBV12-3/TRBV12-4; CDR3 protein: CASSPVWPQETQYF; CDR3 DNA: TGTGCCAGCAGTCCCGTGTGGCCCCAAGAGACCCAGTACTTC
J gene: TRBJ2-3; clone size: many; D gene: NA; V gene: TRBV19; CDR3 protein: CASSIGLAGDTQYF; CDR3 DNA: TGTGCCAGTAGTATAGGCCTAGCAGGAGATACGCAGTATTTT
J gene: TRBJ2-3; clone size: many; D gene: TRBD1; V gene: TRBV29-1; CDR3 protein: CSVDLNSGTGGSDTQYF; CDR3 DNA: TGCAGCGTTGACCTAAACTCCGGGACAGGGGGATCAGATACGCAGTATTTT
J gene: TRBJ2-2; clone size: few; D gene: NA; V gene: TRBV11-2; CDR3 protein: CASSPLSTANTGELFF; CDR3 DNA: TGTGCCAGCAGCCCCCTCTCAACGGCGAACACCGGGGAGCTGTTTTTT
J gene: TRBJ2-7; clone size: NA; D gene: TRBD1; V gene: TRBV23-1; CDR3 protein: CASWDRFGEQYF; CDR3 DNA: TGCGCCAGCTGGGACAGGTTCGGGGAGCAGTACTTC
J gene: TRBJ2-2; clone size: many; D gene: TRBD2; V gene: TRBV20-1; CDR3 protein: CSARVAGVDTGELFF; CDR3 DNA: TGCAGTGCTAGGGTAGCGGGAGTTGACACCGGGGAGCTGTTTTTT
J gene: TRBJ2-1; clone size: NA; D gene: NA; V gene: TRBV6-6; CDR3 protein: CASSYRGGDEQFF; CDR3 DNA: TGTGCCAGCAGTTATCGTGGAGGGGATGAGCAGTTCTTC
J gene: TRBJ2-6; clone size: few; D gene: TRBD1; V gene: TRBV28; CDR3 protein: CASSPGTAGANVLTF; CDR3 DNA: TGTGCCAGCAGCCCCGGGACAGCTGGGGCCAACGTCCTGACTTTC
J gene: TRBJ1-1; clone size: NA; D gene: TRBD1; V gene: TRBV5-1; CDR3 protein: CASSLGDREYTEAFF; CDR3 DNA: TGCGCCAGCAGCTTAGGGGACAGGGAGTACACTGAAGCTTTCTTT
J gene: TRBJ2-7; clone size: NA; D gene: NA; V gene: TRBV9; CDR3 protein: CASSVDETDYEQYF; CDR3 DNA: TGTGCCAGCAGCGTGGACGAGACAGACTACGAGCAGTACTTC
J gene: TRBJ2-1; clone size: many; D gene: NA; V gene: TRBV5-1; CDR3 protein: CASSFGGSRNNEQFF; CDR3 DNA: TGCGCCAGCAGCTTTGGGGGGAGCCGAAACAATGAGCAGTTCTTC
J gene: TRBJ1-2; clone size: few; D gene: NA; V gene: TRBV9; CDR3 protein: CASSVGKDSGGYGYTF; CDR3 DNA: TGTGCCAGCAGCGTAGGAAAAGACAGTGGAGGATATGGCTACACCTTC
J gene: TRBJ2-7; clone size: NA; D gene: TRBD2; V gene: TRBV5-1; CDR3 protein: CASSLDSSGNEQYF; CDR3 DNA: TGCGCCAGCAGCTTGGATTCTAGCGGGAACGAGCAGTACTTC
J gene: TRBJ2-6; clone size: few; D gene: TRBD1; V gene: TRBV5-1; CDR3 protein: CASRTPGTAGANVLTF; CDR3 DNA: TGCGCCAGCAGGACTCCCGGGACAGCTGGGGCCAACGTCCTGACTTTC
J gene: TRBJ2-1; clone size: few; D gene: TRBD2; V gene: TRBV3-1; CDR3 protein: CASSQKGLLYNEQFF; CDR3 DNA: TGTGCCAGCAGCCAGAAGGGACTACTCTACAATGAGCAGTTCTTC
J gene: TRBJ2-1; clone size: many; D gene: TRBD1; V gene: TRBV6-1; CDR3 protein: CASSGTGNEQFF; CDR3 DNA: TGTGCCAGCAGCGGGACAGGGAATGAGCAGTTCTTC
J gene: TRBJ2-7; clone size: many; D gene: TRBD2; V gene: TRBV20-1; CDR3 protein: CSARGAGGPQYEQYF; CDR3 DNA: TGCAGTGCTAGAGGGGCGGGGGGCCCTCAATACGAGCAGTACTTC
J gene: TRBJ2-7; clone size: few; D gene: NA; V gene: TRBV25-1; CDR3 protein: CASSEYYSEQYF; CDR3 DNA: TGTGCCAGCAGTGAATATTACAGCGAGCAGTACTTC
J gene: TRBJ1-1; clone size: NA; D gene: NA; V gene: TRBV20-1; CDR3 protein: CSARSTLQGAFF; CDR3 DNA: TGCAGTGCTAGAAGTACGCTCCAGGGGGCTTTCTTT
J gene: TRBJ2-1; clone size: few; D gene: TRBD2; V gene: TRBV6-2/TRBV6-3; CDR3 protein: CASRLASSYNEQFF; CDR3 DNA: TGTGCCAGCAGACTAGCGAGCTCCTACAATGAGCAGTTCTTC
J gene: TRBJ2-1; clone size: NA; D gene: NA; V gene: TRBV27; CDR3 protein: CASTTGGPSSYNEQFF; CDR3 DNA: TGTGCCAGCACCACTGGAGGGCCAAGCTCCTACAATGAGCAGTTCTTC
J gene: TRBJ1-1; clone size: many; D gene: TRBD1; V gene: TRBV6-5; CDR3 protein: CASYSRGANTEAFF; CDR3 DNA: TGTGCCAGCTACTCCAGGGGGGCGAACACTGAAGCTTTCTTT
J gene: TRBJ2-1; clone size: NA; D gene: TRBD2; V gene: TRBV24-1; CDR3 protein: CATSDFTSGSGEQFF; CDR3 DNA: TGTGCCACCAGTGATTTCACTAGCGGGAGTGGTGAGCAGTTCTTC
J gene: TRBJ1-5; clone size: few; D gene: NA; V gene: TRBV7-2; CDR3 protein: CASSLRRNQPQHF; CDR3 DNA: TGTGCCAGCAGCTTAAGGCGGAATCAGCCCCAGCATTTT
J gene: TRBJ1-3; clone size: NA; D gene: TRBD1; V gene: TRBV9; CDR3 protein: CASSVGQGAGNTIYF; CDR3 DNA: TGTGCCAGCAGCGTTGGACAGGGCGCTGGAAACACCATATATTTT
J gene: TRBJ2-7; clone size: many; D gene: TRBD2; V gene: TRBV28; CDR3 protein: CASSARLAGVGEQYF; CDR3 DNA: TGTGCCAGCAGTGCCCGACTAGCGGGAGTAGGGGAGCAGTACTTC
J gene: TRBJ2-3; clone size: many; D gene: TRBD2; V gene: TRBV18; CDR3 protein: CASSPRTSGSTDTQYF; CDR3 DNA: TGTGCCAGCTCACCACGGACTAGCGGGAGCACAGATACGCAGTATTTT
J gene: TRBJ1-6; clone size: many; D gene: NA; V gene: TRBV7-9; CDR3 protein: CASSSGTQNSPLHF; CDR3 DNA: TGTGCCAGCAGCTCCGGGACGCAAAATTCACCCCTCCACTTT
J gene: TRBJ2-7; clone size: NA; D gene: TRBD1; V gene: TRBV7-3; CDR3 protein: CASSLGQEYEQYF; CDR3 DNA: TGTGCCAGCAGCTTGGGACAGGAATACGAGCAGTACTTC
J gene: TRBJ2-7; clone size: few; D gene: NA; V gene: TRBV5-1; CDR3 protein: CASSPNPSAAEYF; CDR3 DNA: TGCGCCAGCAGCCCAAATCCTTCTGCCGCCGAGTACTTC
J gene: TRBJ1-1; clone size: many; D gene: TRBD1; V gene: TRBV11-2; CDR3 protein: CASSSMNRGTEAFF; CDR3 DNA: TGTGCCAGCAGCTCCATGAACAGGGGTACTGAAGCTTTCTTT
J gene: TRBJ2-1; clone size: few; D gene: TRBD2; V gene: TRBV29-1; CDR3 protein: CSAQAGTAYNEQFF; CDR3 DNA: TGCAGCGCCCAAGCGGGAACTGCGTACAATGAGCAGTTCTTC
J gene: TRBJ1-4; clone size: NA; D gene: TRBD1; V gene: TRBV6-5; CDR3 protein: CASSYTGDEKLFF; CDR3 DNA: TGTGCCAGCAGTTACACAGGGGATGAAAAACTGTTTTTT